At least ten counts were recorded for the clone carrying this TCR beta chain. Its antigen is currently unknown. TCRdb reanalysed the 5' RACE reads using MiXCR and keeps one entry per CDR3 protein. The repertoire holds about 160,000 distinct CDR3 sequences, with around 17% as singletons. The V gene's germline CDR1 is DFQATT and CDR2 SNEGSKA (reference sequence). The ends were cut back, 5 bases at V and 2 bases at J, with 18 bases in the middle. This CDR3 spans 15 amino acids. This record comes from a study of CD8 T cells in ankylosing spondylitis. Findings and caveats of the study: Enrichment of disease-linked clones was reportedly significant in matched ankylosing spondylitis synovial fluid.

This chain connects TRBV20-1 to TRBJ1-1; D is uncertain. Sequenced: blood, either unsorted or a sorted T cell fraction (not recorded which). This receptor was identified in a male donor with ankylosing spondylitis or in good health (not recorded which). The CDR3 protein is CSAVGHPWGNTEAFF. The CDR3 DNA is TGCAGTGCTGTAGGCCACCCGTGGGGAAACACTGAAGCTTTCTTT.